This TCR beta chain originates from a study of T cells in tumors after PD-1 blockade. Study at large: Each patient got pembrolizumab 200 mg every 3 weeks or cemiplimab 350 mg every 2 weeks. Blood samples averaged around 110,000 templates (range about 23,000-260,000) and under 40,000 unique clonotypes.

The table came from immunoSEQ multiplex PCR; TCRdb's copy has only in-frame clones and leaves some out. The sample holds 15,000 to 20,000 clones, about 84% seen once. Germline CDR1 and CDR2: KGHSH and LQKENI. The CDR3 is made up of 15 amino acids. V shed 5 bases, J shed 4 bases, and the junction held 7 bases outside the gene matches. V usage is TRBV18 and J usage is TRBJ2-1; 8 nucleotides match TRBD2. The material sequenced was PBMCs, taken after anti-PD-1 therapy. This TCR came from a human donor with advanced basal cell or squamous cell carcinoma (not recorded which). The CDR3 here is CASSSTSEGYNEQFF. In DNA, the CDR3 is TGTGCCAGCTCATCGACTAGCGAGGGGTACAATGAGCAGTTCTTC.